This TCR beta chain came from a study of neoadjuvant nivolumab and ipilimumab in lung cancer. Profiling relied on immunoSEQ multiplex PCR, and the TCRdb table lists in-frame clones only, not all of them. There are about 8,000 clones in the sample; 89% occur only once, and approximately 2.4% lies in the top ten. V dropped 4 bases and J dropped 7; count of bases not matched to a gene: 10. This CDR3 is 18 amino acids long. Per the germline V gene, CDR1 is MRHNA and CDR2 is SNTAGT. The input for sequencing was tumor tissue, taken after neoadjuvant nivolumab, alone or with ipilimumab, at or shortly before surgery. This receptor was taken from an adult with non-small cell lung cancer. Some clones in this sample may be carry-over from other donors' samples. V gene TRBV6-4 combines with J gene TRBJ2-1; 16 bases align to TRBD2. CDR3 in amino acids: CASSASGLAGGGRNEQFF. CDR3 sequence (DNA): TGTGCCAGCAGTGCCTCGGGACTAGCGGGAGGGGGACGGAATGAGCAGTTCTTC.